This T cell receptor (beta chain) was retrieved from a study of Graves' ophthalmopathy and Graves' hyperthyroidism. Study-wide context: Ahead of any treatment, peripheral blood was obtained at the initial diagnosis.

Study-wide findings and caveats: Clonotypes were expanded in thyroid at above 0.001 frequency, and most also appeared in blood.

RNA transcripts yielded amplified TCR beta CDR3 regions. HTBI-primed RT-PCR formed the first round, and a multiplex PCR formed the second. One entry per CDR3 protein results from TCRdb running MiXCR on the multiplex PCR reads. The repertoire consists of about 500,000 distinct CDR3 sequences, with over 13% occurring once and the leading ten covering approximately 9.8%. The CDR3 covers 15 residues. Germline CDR1 is PRHDT and CDR2 is FYEKMQ (reference sequence). V lost 5 bases, J lost 2 bases, and 8 bases stayed unmatched. A word on this clonotype: The antigen is undetermined.

The chain recombines TRBV13 with TRBJ2-7, with TRBD1 matching 8 bases. The clonotype comes from a woman aged 25 to 39 with Graves' ophthalmopathy. The sequenced sample was blood. CDR3 amino acids: CASSPLQGGTYEQYF. DNA of the CDR3: TGTGCCAGCAGCCCTTTACAGGGGGGTACCTACGAGCAGTACTTC.